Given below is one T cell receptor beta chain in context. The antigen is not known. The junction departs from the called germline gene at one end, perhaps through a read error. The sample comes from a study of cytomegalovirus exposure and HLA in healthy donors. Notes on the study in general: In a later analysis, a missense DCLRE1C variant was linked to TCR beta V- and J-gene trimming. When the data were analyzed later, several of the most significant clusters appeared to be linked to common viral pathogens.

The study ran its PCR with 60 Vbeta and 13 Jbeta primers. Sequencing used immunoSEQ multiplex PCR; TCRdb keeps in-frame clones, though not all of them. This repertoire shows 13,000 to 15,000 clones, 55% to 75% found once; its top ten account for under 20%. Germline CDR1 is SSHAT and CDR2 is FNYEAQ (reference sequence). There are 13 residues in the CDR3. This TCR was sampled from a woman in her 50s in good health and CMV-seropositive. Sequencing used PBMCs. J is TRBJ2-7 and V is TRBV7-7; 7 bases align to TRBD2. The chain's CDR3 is CASSSGTISEQYF. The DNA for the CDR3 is TGTGCTAGCAGCTCCGGGACTATAAGCGAGCAGTACTTC.